This is a list of T cell receptor beta chains from one sample in a study of blood T cell repertoires in COVID-19. The data were produced by immunoSEQ multiplex PCR, yet TCRdb's version contains in-frame clones alone and is incomplete. The sample carries about 670,000 clones, just under 90% recorded once. Material: peripheral blood. These TCRs come from a woman in her late teens or twenties with acute or convalescent COVID-19. Both conserved end residues are part of each CDR3. The order of the fields is clone size, CDR3 length, J gene, D gene, V gene, CDR3 DNA, CDR3 protein. A D gene is named only where the DNA matches it firmly. Rows may omit the clone size; those that give it use once, few, many or a size class.

. 15 TRBJ2-3 TRBD2 TRBV13 TGTGCCAGCAGCTTACCTAGCGGGGGGCCGGGGACGCAGTATTTT CASSLPSGGPGTQYF
. 14 TRBJ1-1 . TRBV18 TGTGCCAGCTCACCATTTGGGTTAGCGGCTGAAGCTTTCTTT CASSPFGLAAEAFF
. 11 TRBJ2-7 . TRBV6-2/TRBV6-3 TGTGCCAGCAGTTTAGACTACGAGCAGTACTTC CASSLDYEQYF
. 16 TRBJ1-1 . TRBV7-6 TGTGCCAGCAGCTCCAGCACTACGTCTCTAAGGACTGAAGCTTTCTTT CASSSSTTSLRTEAFF
. 14 TRBJ1-2 . TRBV7-9 TGTGCCAGCAGCTCCCTGGAGAGGGGAGGAGGCTACACCTTC CASSSLERGGGYTF
. 15 TRBJ1-6 . TRBV14 TGTGCCAGCAGCTCAAGCCTAGGAGGCAATTCACCCCTCCACTTT CASSSSLGGNSPLHF
. 14 TRBJ1-1 . TRBV2 TGTGCCAGCAGCCCGGGACACATTAACACTGAAGCTTTCTTT CASSPGHINTEAFF
once 15 TRBJ1-1 . TRBV6-6 TGTGCCAGCAGCTCTGCTTACCTACCTAGTACTGAAGCTTTCTTT CASSSAYLPSTEAFF
. 16 TRBJ2-4 . TRBV5-1 TGCGCCAGCAGCTTGGCGGGGGGCTTCGCAAAAAACATTCAGTACTTC CASSLAGGFAKNIQYF
. 17 TRBJ2-3 . TRBV7-2 TGTGCCAGCAGCTTAGTCGTAAGCGGTAAGAGCACAGATACGCAGTATTTT CASSLVVSGKSTDTQYF
. 14 TRBJ1-3 TRBD1 TRBV10-3 TGTGCCATCGGGGAGGCAGGGGGAAGAAACACCATATATTTT CAIGEAGGRNTIYF
. 14 TRBJ1-1 . TRBV5-1 TGCGCCAGCAGCTTGCAGGGAAGAAACACTGAAGCTTTCTTT CASSLQGRNTEAFF
. 15 TRBJ2-1 TRBD1 TRBV19 TGTGCCAGTAGTTATGTAGGGGGCCGGCACAATGAGCAGTTCTTC CASSYVGGRHNEQFF
. 15 TRBJ1-2 . TRBV6-5 TGTGCCAGCAGTTACACGACAGCGCCGTGGAATGGCTACACCTTC CASSYTTAPWNGYTF
few 15 TRBJ1-2 . TRBV23-1 TGCGCCAGCAGTCAACGATCACAGGGCGGCTATGGCTACACCTTC CASSQRSQGGYGYTF
once 14 TRBJ2-7 . TRBV6-5 TGTGCCAGCAGATGGACACCAGATTACTACGAGCAGTACTTC CASRWTPDYYEQYF
. 14 TRBJ2-1 . TRBV27 TGTGCCAGCAGAAGAGAGGGTTCCTACAATGAGCAGTTCTTC CASRREGSYNEQFF
. 14 TRBJ1-6 . TRBV21-1 TGTGCCATCCTCCCGAGCTCCTATAATTCACCCCTCCACTTT CAILPSSYNSPLHF
. 13 TRBJ2-7 . TRBV6-1 TGTGCCAGCAGTGAATACCCTACCTACGAGCAGTACTTC CASSEYPTYEQYF
. 16 TRBJ2-2 TRBD2 TRBV7-2 TGTGCCAGCAGCTTAGATAGCGGGGCGAACACCGGGGAGCTGTTTTTT CASSLDSGANTGELFF
. 12 TRBJ2-1 . TRBV10-2 TGCGCCAGCAGTGACCTTTACAATGAGCAGTTCTTC CASSDLYNEQFF
. 13 TRBJ2-3 TRBD2 TRBV5-1 TGCGCCTCCCAGCGGGGGGGCTCAGATACGCAGTATTTT CASQRGGSDTQYF
. 16 TRBJ2-3 TRBD2 TRBV19 TGTGCCAGTAGTTGGTCCGCAAGCGGGGCCCCAGATACGCAGTATTTT CASSWSASGAPDTQYF
few 16 TRBJ1-6 TRBD1 TRBV4-2 TGTGCCAGCAGCCAAGTACAGGGGGCGCAGGGTTCACCCCTCCACTTT CASSQVQGAQGSPLHF
. 14 TRBJ2-2 . TRBV27 TGTGCCAGCAAGGACACCCGGGTTTCCGGGGAGCTGTTTTTT CASKDTRVSGELFF
. 13 TRBJ2-7 TRBD2 TRBV6-6 TGTGCCAGCGCTCCGGGACTAGCCGTGGAGCAGTACTTC CASAPGLAVEQYF
. 15 TRBJ2-3 TRBD1 TRBV30 TGTGCCTGGAGCAAACGGACAGGGATGGGAGATACGCAGTATTTT CAWSKRTGMGDTQYF
. 15 TRBJ1-1 TRBD1 TRBV18 TGTGCCAGCTCCACACAGACAGGGAACAGCACTGAAGCTTTCTTT CASSTQTGNSTEAFF
. 14 TRBJ2-7 . TRBV29-1 TGCAGCGTTGAAGTGAGCGGGCAGGGATACGAGCAGTACTTC CSVEVSGQGYEQYF
. 17 TRBJ1-4 . TRBV4-1 TGCGCCAGCAGCCAAGATCCCCTCTCCTCAGGAGGTGAAAAACTGTTTTTT CASSQDPLSSGGEKLFF
. 14 TRBJ1-1 . TRBV19 TGTGCCAGTAGTATGCGGGGGGCGATCACTGAAGCTTTCTTT CASSMRGAITEAFF
few 13 TRBJ1-1 . TRBV19 TGTGCCAGTAGTATAAACTCCGGGACTGAAGCTTTCTTT CASSINSGTEAFF
. 15 TRBJ1-1 . TRBV12-2 TGTGCAAGTCGCTTATGGCCGGGAGTTAACACTGAAGCTTTCTTT CASRLWPGVNTEAFF
. 15 TRBJ2-5 . TRBV5-1 TGCGCCAGCAGCTCCTCCCCGAACTCCCAAGAGACCCAGTACTTC CASSSSPNSQETQYF
. 15 TRBJ1-6 . TRBV4-1 TGCGCCAGCAGCTCCCCGGGGGGCAGGGGCTCACCCCTCCACTTT CASSSPGGRGSPLHF
. 14 TRBJ1-2 TRBD1 TRBV7-3 TGTGCCAGCAGCGAAAGCGGACAGGGGGATGGCTACACCTTC CASSESGQGDGYTF
. 14 TRBJ2-3 . TRBV5-4 TGTGCCAGCGCCTCTGCGGCGGGGGCCGATACGCAGTATTTT CASASAAGADTQYF
. 15 TRBJ1-2 TRBD1 TRBV25-1 TGTGCCAGCAGCTTGACAGGGAAGGTTAACTATGGCTACACCTTC CASSLTGKVNYGYTF
. 12 TRBJ1-1 . TRBV30 TGTGCCTGGAGGACCGGCGGGTTGGGAGCTTTCTTT CAWRTGGLGAFF
. 19 TRBJ2-6 . TRBV21-1 TGTGCCAGCAGCACTAGACTAGCGGGGGGGTACGCTGGGGCCAACGTCCTGACTTTC CASSTRLAGGYAGANVLTF
. 18 TRBJ2-6 . TRBV5-1 TGCGCCAGCAGCTTACAGGTATCTCCTTCTAGTGGGGCCAACGTCCTGACTTTC CASSLQVSPSSGANVLTF
once 14 TRBJ2-3 . TRBV6-2/TRBV6-3 TGTGCCAGCAGTCGGTCCGGGGGAGCGGGTACGCAGTATTTT CASSRSGGAGTQYF
. 12 TRBJ2-5 . TRBV5-4 TGTGCCAGCAGCTTTCGGGGGGAGACCCAGTACTTC CASSFRGETQYF
. 18 TRBJ1-2 . TRBV6-1 TGTGCCAGCAGTGAAGAAGGTGGATGGGCAGGGGAACTATTTGGCTACACCTTC CASSEEGGWAGELFGYTF
. 13 TRBJ1-2 . TRBV30 TGTGCCACAGCGGGAAACTACGAGGTGGGCTACACCTTC CATAGNYEVGYTF
. 13 TRBJ1-1 . TRBV18 TGTGCCAGCTCACCACTGTGGGACACCGAAGCTTTCTTT CASSPLWDTEAFF
. 13 TRBJ2-3 . TRBV13 TGTGCCAGCAGCTTCCCTAGCACAGATACGCAGTATTTT CASSFPSTDTQYF
. 17 TRBJ2-3 TRBD2 TRBV4-1 TGCGCCAGCAGCCAAGAACTAGAGCGGGGGGGGACAGATACGCAGTATTTT CASSQELERGGTDTQYF
. 12 TRBJ1-2 . TRBV6-5 TGTGCCAGCAGCCCGGGGGGGGTTGGCTACACCTTC CASSPGGVGYTF
. 14 TRBJ2-7 TRBD1 TRBV19 TGTGCCAGTAGTACCGACAGGGGGAGTAACGAGCAGTACTTC CASSTDRGSNEQYF
. 13 TRBJ2-1 . TRBV12-3/TRBV12-4 TGTGCCAGCAGTTCGAGACAGACCAATGAGCAGTTCTTC CASSSRQTNEQFF
. 13 TRBJ1-2 . TRBV2 TGTGCCAGTCGTTTAGGGGCAAACTATGGCTACACCTTC CASRLGANYGYTF